The clone carrying this T cell receptor beta chain was seen a few times. This record belongs to a study of shared clonotypes between healthy human individuals. The CDR3 loop spans 14 amino acids. Trimming took 1 base from V and 5 from J; bases not matched to a gene: 4. The V gene's germline CDR1 is SEHNR and CDR2 FQNEAQ (reference sequence). Data came from immunoSEQ multiplex PCR; TCRdb stores just in-frame clones and leaves some out. The table shows under 300,000 clones, with about 65% occurring only once. Sequences were obtained from memory CD4+ T cells sorted from blood. This sample's subset: CD45RA-negative fraction. The chain carries TRBV7-9 and TRBJ1-1, with 7 nucleotides matching TRBD1. The TCR sequence derives from a man aged 30-40 years in good health. This chain's CDR3 is CASSLGQGWTEAFF. The DNA for the CDR3 is TGTGCCAGCAGCTTAGGACAGGGTTGGACTGAAGCTTTCTTT.